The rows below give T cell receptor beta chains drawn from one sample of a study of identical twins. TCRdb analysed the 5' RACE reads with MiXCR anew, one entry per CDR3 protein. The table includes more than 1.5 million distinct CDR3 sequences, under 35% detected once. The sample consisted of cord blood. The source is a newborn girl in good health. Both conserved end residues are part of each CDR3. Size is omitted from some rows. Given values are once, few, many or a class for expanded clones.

CDR3 protein: CSASQRFSTNEELFF
J gene: TRBJ1-4
CDR3 length: 15
clone size: NA
V gene: TRBV20-1

CDR3 protein: CAIRSRTGYGYTF
J gene: TRBJ1-2
CDR3 length: 13
clone size: NA
V gene: TRBV10-3

CDR3 protein: CSAREGPLGHEQYF
J gene: TRBJ2-5
CDR3 length: 14
clone size: NA
V gene: TRBV20-1

CDR3 protein: CSASEGGDNEKLFF
J gene: TRBJ1-4
CDR3 length: 14
clone size: NA
V gene: TRBV20-1

CDR3 protein: CASSTRASGIYEQYF
J gene: TRBJ2-7
CDR3 length: 15
clone size: few
V gene: TRBV7-8

CDR3 protein: CASSLAPIPADTQYF
J gene: TRBJ2-3
CDR3 length: 15
clone size: NA
V gene: TRBV27

CDR3 protein: CASSKGPGQSYNEQFF
J gene: TRBJ2-1
CDR3 length: 16
clone size: few
V gene: TRBV7-8

CDR3 protein: CASSLERDTSSGANVLTF
J gene: TRBJ2-6
CDR3 length: 18
clone size: NA
V gene: TRBV7-9

CDR3 protein: CASSLADNTDTQYF
J gene: TRBJ2-3
CDR3 length: 14
clone size: NA
V gene: TRBV5-1

CDR3 protein: CATSGRLNTEAFF
J gene: TRBJ1-1
CDR3 length: 13
clone size: NA
V gene: TRBV27

CDR3 protein: CASSLVSSGGQFYEQYF
J gene: TRBJ2-7
CDR3 length: 17
clone size: NA
V gene: TRBV5-1

CDR3 protein: CAISAESTATDTQYF
J gene: TRBJ2-3
CDR3 length: 15
clone size: many
V gene: TRBV10-3

CDR3 protein: CASRQSKPGQGVYEQYF
J gene: TRBJ2-7
CDR3 length: 17
clone size: few
V gene: TRBV28

CDR3 protein: CASSPGLAGIQYF
J gene: TRBJ2-4
CDR3 length: 13
clone size: few
V gene: TRBV3-1

CDR3 protein: CASSFGLAEQETQYF
J gene: TRBJ2-5
CDR3 length: 15
clone size: few
V gene: TRBV11-2

CDR3 protein: CASRVANEQYF
J gene: TRBJ2-7
CDR3 length: 11
clone size: few
V gene: TRBV6-6

CDR3 protein: CASRRGPSSYEQYF
J gene: TRBJ2-7
CDR3 length: 14
clone size: many
V gene: TRBV2

CDR3 protein: CASSLKQGTYGYTF
J gene: TRBJ1-2
CDR3 length: 14
clone size: few
V gene: TRBV5-1

CDR3 protein: CATTGPGTNQPQHF
J gene: TRBJ1-5
CDR3 length: 14
clone size: few
V gene: TRBV5-1

CDR3 protein: CASSVGTTSSYEQYF
J gene: TRBJ2-7
CDR3 length: 15
clone size: few
V gene: TRBV9

CDR3 protein: CASSVTSGSYNEQFF
J gene: TRBJ2-1
CDR3 length: 15
clone size: many
V gene: TRBV9

CDR3 protein: CASSSSKISTYNEQFF
J gene: TRBJ2-1
CDR3 length: 16
clone size: NA
V gene: TRBV5-1

CDR3 protein: CASSREPGQGFYEQYF
J gene: TRBJ2-7
CDR3 length: 16
clone size: NA
V gene: TRBV12-3/TRBV12-4

CDR3 protein: CASSIQLPEQFF
J gene: TRBJ2-1
CDR3 length: 12
clone size: NA
V gene: TRBV2